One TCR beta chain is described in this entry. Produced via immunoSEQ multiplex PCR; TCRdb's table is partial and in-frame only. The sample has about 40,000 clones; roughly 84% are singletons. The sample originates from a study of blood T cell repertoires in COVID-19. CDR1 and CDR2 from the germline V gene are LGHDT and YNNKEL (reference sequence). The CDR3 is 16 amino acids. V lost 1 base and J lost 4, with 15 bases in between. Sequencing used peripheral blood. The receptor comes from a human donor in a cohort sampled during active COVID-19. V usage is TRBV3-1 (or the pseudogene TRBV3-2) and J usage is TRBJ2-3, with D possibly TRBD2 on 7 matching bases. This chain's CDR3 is CASSQAWGGRSDTQYF. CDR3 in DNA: TGTGCCAGCAGCCAAGCGTGGGGGGGCCGGTCAGATACGCAGTATTTT.